The 23 T cell receptor beta chains listed next were all sequenced from one sample in a study of blood T cell repertoires in COVID-19. TCRdb's copy holds only in-frame clones and misses some; the assay was immunoSEQ multiplex PCR. The sample lists about 330,000 clones, 80% to 90% seen once, with 5% in the top ten. Sequenced input: PBMCs or T cells enriched from blood (not recorded which). The receptor source for this set is a man younger than 45 who had recovered from COVID-19.

The CDR3 nucleotides are TGTGCCAGCAGTCCCGGGGGAGTTAATGAAAAACTGTTTTTT. Amino acid sequence: CASSPGGVNEKLFF. This chain connects TRBV28 to TRBJ1-4, with D possibly being TRBD1 (5 bases). V was pared by 5 bases and J by 4 bases, with 11 bases between. Germline V gene data show CDR1 as MDHEN and CDR2 as SYDVKM. The CDR3 has 14 amino acids.

This chain connects TRBV7-9 to TRBJ1-2; D is perhaps TRBD1 (5 bases). CDR1 and CDR2 from the germline V gene are SEHNR and FQNEAQ (reference sequence). The CDR3 has 17 amino acids. The V and J ends lost 6 bases and 5 bases respectively, with 25 bases between them. CDR3 in amino acids: CASSPISRGDLAYGYTF. DNA of the CDR3: TGTGCCAGCAGTCCTATAAGTCGGGGGGATCTCGCTTATGGCTACACCTTC.

The chain carries TRBV4-2 and TRBJ2-1; the D gene is possibly TRBD1 (5 bases). This CDR3 has 12 amino acids. CDR1 and CDR2 from the germline V gene are LGHNA and YNFKEQ. Deletions cut 5 bases from V and 5 bases from J, with 7 bases between. Written as DNA, the CDR3 is TGTGCCAGCAGCTGGGGCAACAATGAGCAGTTCTTC. Its translation is CASSWGNNEQFF.

The chain has TRBV28 and TRBJ2-1, with 10 bases lining up with TRBD1. The CDR3 runs 15 residues. Trimming cost V 5 bases and J 6 bases; bases outside gene matches: 7. Per germline, CDR1 MDHEN and CDR2 SYDVKM. The CDR3 DNA sequence: TGTGCCAGCAGTCCTCGGACAGGGGGTAGCAATGAGCAGTTCTTC. Its protein product is CASSPRTGGSNEQFF.

The chain has TRBV14 and TRBJ1-6; tentatively, D is TRBD1 (6 bases). Germline lookup yields CDR1 SGHDN and CDR2 FVKESK. The CDR3 is 15 amino acids. The V gene lost 7 bases and the J gene lost 0 bases, with 10 bases spanning the gap. The chain's CDR3 is CASMKTGSYNSPLHF. Here the CDR3 DNA reads TGTGCCAGCATGAAGACAGGCTCCTATAATTCACCCCTCCACTTT. Complete variable domain (other parts from reference TRBV14 and TRBJ1-6): EAGVTQFPSHSVIEKGQTVTLRCDPISGHDNLYWYRRVMGKEIKFLLHFVKESKQDESGMPNNRFLAERTGGTYSTLKVQPAELEDSGVYFCASMKTGSYNSPLHFGNGTRLTVT.

DNA of the CDR3: TGTGCCAGCAGCCTTCCAGGGTACGAGCAGTACTTC. Residues: CASSLPGYEQYF. V usage is TRBV5-4 and J usage is TRBJ2-7, with D possibly being TRBD1 (5 bases). CDR1 is SGHNT and CDR2 is YYREEE in the germline V gene (reference sequence). The V end was cut by 4 bases, the J end by 4 bases, with 9 bases between. The CDR3 spans 12 residues.

The chain couples TRBV11-2 to TRBJ2-5; D is unresolved. V was trimmed by 6 bases and J by 3 bases, leaving 2 bases between them. Germline V CDR1 and CDR2: SGHAT, FQNNGV. This CDR3 comprises 10 residues. CDR3 loop: CASSKETQYF. As DNA, the CDR3 is TGTGCCAGCAGTAAAGAGACCCAGTACTTC.

The chain employs TRBV2 and TRBJ1-5; 7 bases match TRBD1. CDR1 is SNHLY, CDR2 FYNNEI, per germline. V trimming: 6 bases; J trimming: 5 bases; junction bases outside the gene matches: 10. The length of the CDR3 is 15 residues. The CDR3 sequence is CASRTTGARDQPQHF. CDR3 nucleotide sequence: TGTGCCAGCAGAACAACAGGGGCCCGGGATCAGCCCCAGCATTTT.

The chain couples TRBV2 to TRBJ1-5; TRBD1 matches at 8 bases. The J segment lost 1 base and the V segment lost 6 bases, leaving 5 bases of the junction unmatched. The germline gives CDR1 SNHLY, CDR2 FYNNEI. CDR3 length: 15 residues. CDR3: CASRVDRVSNQPQHF. The CDR3, as DNA: TGTGCCAGCAGGGTGGACAGGGTGAGCAATCAGCCCCAGCATTTT.

This clone has only a few counts. This chain joins TRBV19 and TRBJ1-4; tentatively, D is TRBD1 (6 bases). The V gene lost 8 bases and the J gene lost 4 bases, with 14 bases spanning the gap. Germline V gene data show CDR1 as LNHDA and CDR2 as SQIVND (reference sequence). The CDR3 runs 14 residues. DNA for the CDR3: TGTGCCAGTCATCCTAGGGGGAGTAATGAAAAACTGTTTTTT. This encodes CASHPRGSNEKLFF. Supplemented by reference TRBV19 and TRBJ1-4, the full variable domain reads DGGITQSPKYLFRKEGQNVTLSCEQNLNHDAMYWYRQDPGQGLRLIYYSQIVNDFQKGDIAEGYSVSREKKESFPLTVTSAQKNPTAFYLCASHPRGSNEKLFFGSGTQLSVL.

This clone was seen only once. The genes are TRBV7-9 and TRBJ2-3; possible D gene TRBD2, 5 bases. V lost 5 bases and J lost 0, with 18 bases in between. Germline V gene data show CDR1 as SEHNR and CDR2 as FQNEAQ (reference sequence). The CDR3 runs to 17 residues. Here the CDR3 reads CASSPLASRPSTDTQYF. The CDR3 nucleotides read TGTGCCAGCAGCCCCCTGGCTAGCCGTCCTAGCACAGATACGCAGTATTTT.

The chain has TRBV7-3 and TRBJ2-7; maybe TRBD1 (6 bases). V was clipped by 5 bases and J by 2 bases, with 10 bases between them. Per germline, CDR1 SGHTA and CDR2 FQGTGA. The CDR3 loop spans 13 amino acids. DNA of the CDR3: TGTGCCAGCAGCCGCGGACAGACCTACGAGCAGTACTTC. It specifies CASSRGQTYEQYF.

This chain connects TRBV7-9 to TRBJ2-7, with 7 nucleotides matching TRBD1. In germline, CDR1 is SEHNR, CDR2 FQNEAQ (reference sequence). The CDR3 covers 17 residues. V was pared by 5 bases and J by 0 bases, with 13 bases of the junction left unmatched. CDR3 nucleotide sequence: TGTGCCAGCAGCAAGCCCCCGGGACAGCCCTCCTCCTACGAGCAGTACTTC. Its translation is CASSKPPGQPSSYEQYF.

DNA of the CDR3: TGTGCCAGTAGTATAGAGCGACAGGGAAAGGACGAGCAGTACTTC. Amino acids: CASSIERQGKDEQYF. This rearrangement joins TRBV19 to TRBJ2-7, with 7 bases identical to TRBD1. The germline V gene encodes CDR1 LNHDA and CDR2 SQIVND (reference sequence). With 0 bases clipped from V and 5 bases from J, the junction kept 7 bases outside the gene matches. The CDR3 runs to 15 residues.

The chain recombines TRBV19 with TRBJ1-2, with 7 bases identical to TRBD1. This CDR3 spans 18 amino acids. In germline, CDR1 is LNHDA, CDR2 SQIVND (reference sequence). V lost 2 bases and J lost 1; bases outside the gene matches: 13. CDR3 sequence (DNA): TGTGCCAGTAGTATACTTTGGACAGGACCAAGATTTAACTATGGCTACACCTTC. Protein: CASSILWTGPRFNYGYTF.

The gene calls are TRBV10-3 and TRBJ2-6; 9 bases line up with TRBD2. Germline CDR1 is ENHRY and CDR2 is SYGVKD. J lost 0 bases, V lost 0 bases, and 9 bases had no gene match. This CDR3 is built from 20 residues. In DNA form, the CDR3 reads TGTGCCATCAGTGAGTCGAGAAGGGCTAGCGGGGACTCTGGGGCCAACGTCCTGACTTTC. Translated, it gives CAISESRRASGDSGANVLTF.

The chain couples TRBV29-1 to TRBJ2-7; 7 bases map to TRBD1. The CDR3 spans 12 residues. V lost 3 bases and J lost 2; bases outside the gene matches: 1. Germline V lookup: CDR1 SQVTM, CDR2 ANQGSEA. The CDR3 DNA is TGCAGCGTTGAGACAGGGACCTACGAGCAGTACTTC. This gives the protein CSVETGTYEQYF.

V usage is TRBV5-1 and J usage is TRBJ1-1; D is perhaps TRBD1 (5 bases). CDR1 is SGHRS and CDR2 is YFSETQ in the germline V gene. The CDR3 is made up of 14 amino acids. The V and J ends lost 1 base and 4 bases respectively, with 11 bases between them. This CDR3 reads CASSLSQGSTEAFF. CDR3 coding DNA: TGCGCCAGCAGCTTGAGCCAGGGATCCACTGAAGCTTTCTTT.

The chain recombines TRBV3-1 (or the pseudogene TRBV3-2) with TRBJ2-1, with 9 bases identical to TRBD1. V was pared by 10 bases and J by 5 bases, with 6 bases of the junction left unmatched. Germline-derived CDR1 and CDR2 are LGHDT and YNNKEL (reference sequence). This CDR3 region has 13 residues. In nucleotides, the CDR3 is TGTGCCACCGGGACAGGGAACCACAATGAGCAGTTCTTC. This sequence encodes CATGTGNHNEQFF.

V and J are TRBV29-1 and TRBJ2-1; maybe TRBD2 (7 bases). This CDR3 has 13 residues. Germline V gives CDR1 SQVTM, CDR2 ANQGSEA. Trimming took 2 bases from V and 7 from J, leaving 12 bases between them. In DNA, the CDR3 is TGCAGCGTTGAATTCGGGGGGCGAAATGAGCAGTTCTTC. Translated: CSVEFGGRNEQFF.

This chain connects TRBV7-2 to TRBJ2-5; 7 bases are a match to TRBD1. Losses at the gene ends were 4 bases for V and 2 bases for J; bases not matched to a gene: 7. The CDR3 consists of 15 residues. From germline, CDR1 is SGHTA and CDR2 FQGNSA. The CDR3 region has the DNA TGTGCCAGCAGCTCCTACGGGACAGTACAAGAGACCCAGTACTTC. Translated: CASSSYGTVQETQYF.

The rearrangement links TRBV7-9 to TRBJ2-6, with TRBD1 as a possible D gene (6 bases). This CDR3 is 15 amino acids long. Germline CDR1 is SEHNR and CDR2 is FQNEAQ (reference sequence). The V gene lost 5 bases and the J gene lost 2 bases, with 10 bases spanning the gap. The CDR3 sequence is CASSTTGTGANVLTF. CDR3 DNA: TGTGCCAGCAGCACTACAGGGACTGGGGCCAACGTCCTGACTTTC.

This chain connects TRBV5-5 to TRBJ2-1, with 9 bases that match TRBD1. With 6 bases clipped from V and 6 bases from J, the junction kept 7 bases outside the gene matches. The CDR3 extends over 14 amino acids. Germline loops: CDR1 SGHKS, CDR2 YYEKEE (reference sequence). CDR3 region: CASTRDRDSNEQFF. The CDR3 DNA is TGTGCCAGCACACGGGACAGGGACAGCAATGAGCAGTTCTTC. The full variable domain, with the rest looked up from reference TRBV5-5 and TRBJ2-1, is DAGVTQSPTHLIKTRGQQVTLRCSPISGHKSVSWYQQVLGQGPQFIFQYYEKEERGRGNFPDRFSARQFPNYSSELNVNALLLGDSALYLCASTRDRDSNEQFFGPGTRLTVL.